A few counts support the clone carrying this T cell receptor beta chain. The antigen is undetermined. The V end lost 4 bases, the J end lost 7 bases, and 16 bases lay between the germline ends. Germline V CDR1 and CDR2: LGHNA, YNFKEQ. This CDR3 has 15 residues. This entry comes from a study of post-analysis software for immune sequencing data. Study details: Multiple sclerosis in the patients followed relapsing-remitting, secondary progressive and progressive-relapsing courses. Study results and limitations: Controls significantly exceeded multiple sclerosis patients in normalized Chao1 diversity. With F measure, samples from one preparation batch clustered together strongly. About five TRBV segments, including TRBV5-6, TRBV5-1 and TRBV20-1, were more frequent in patients than controls.

Included in the TCR beta cDNA libraries were unique molecular identifiers. TCRdb re-called the PCR reads through MiXCR, storing one row per CDR3 protein. The sample lists around 160,000 distinct CDR3 sequences, roughly 34% occurring once. The sequencing used blood, collected after autologous hematopoietic stem cell transplantation. The chain combines TRBV4-2 with TRBJ1-4, with a possible D match to TRBD1 (5 bases). The clonotype was recovered from a girl between 10 and 17 years old with multiple sclerosis. CDR3 coding DNA: TGTGCCAGCAGCCGCTTACATGCTGGGGGTGAAAAACTGTTTTTT. Residues: CASSRLHAGGEKLFF.